This is a list of T cell receptor beta chains from one sample in a study of chemoradiotherapy in HPV16-positive cancers. Sequencing was performed with immunoSEQ multiplex PCR; in TCRdb, only in-frame clones are kept and a portion is missing. The table records 900 to 1,100 clones, roughly 80% of them present only once. The specimen was tumor tissue, collected from a patient who underwent chemoradiotherapy. These receptor sequences come from a human donor with HPV-associated anogenital cancer. Each CDR3 is given with its conserved first and last residue. Each record gives: D gene, J gene, V gene, clone size, CDR3 protein, CDR3 DNA. D genes are given only for firm matches. Part of the rows lack a size; the others show once, few, many or a class for expanded clones.

>TRBD1|TRBJ1-5|TRBV29-1|-
CSVAGTDGQPQHF
TGCAGCGTCGCCGGGACAGACGGTCAGCCCCAGCATTTT
>TRBD1|TRBJ1-1|TRBV16|-
CASSSLGDRGNTEAFF
TGTGCCAGCAGCTCGCTCGGTGACAGGGGGAACACTGAAGCTTTCTTT
>TRBD2|TRBJ2-1|TRBV7-8|-
CASSLRLAGAKNEQFF
TGTGCCAGCAGCTTAAGACTAGCGGGAGCCAAGAATGAGCAGTTCTTC
>-|TRBJ1-1|TRBV7-9|-
CASSFRSGVNTEAFF
TGTGCCAGCAGCTTTCGATCGGGTGTTAACACTGAAGCTTTCTTT
>-|TRBJ1-4|TRBV5-6|-
CASSLGDNEKLFF
TGTGCCAGCAGCTTGGGGGATAATGAAAAACTGTTTTTT
>-|TRBJ1-3|TRBV10-3|-
CAISLDPGNTIYF
TGTGCCATCTCTCTGGACCCGGGAAACACCATATATTTT
>-|TRBJ2-6|TRBV19|few
CASSMGLTGANVLTF
TGTGCCAGTAGTATGGGGCTTACTGGGGCCAACGTCCTGACTTTC
>TRBD2|TRBJ2-1|TRBV9|-
CASSVGTSGDNEQFF
TGTGCCAGCAGCGTGGGGACTAGCGGGGACAATGAGCAGTTCTTC
>TRBD2|TRBJ2-1|TRBV19|-
CASANGASGGYNEQFF
TGTGCCAGTGCAAATGGGGCTAGCGGAGGTTACAATGAGCAGTTCTTC
>-|TRBJ2-1|TRBV9|-
CASSRKDNRYNEQFF
TGTGCCAGCAGCCGTAAAGACAACAGGTACAATGAGCAGTTCTTC
>TRBD2|TRBJ2-1|TRBV9|-
CASSVVAGVNNEQFF
TGTGCCAGCAGCGTAGTAGCGGGAGTGAACAATGAGCAGTTCTTC
>TRBD2|TRBJ2-3|TRBV4-2|-
CASSRPGLEGDTQYF
TGTGCCAGCAGCCGGCCGGGACTAGAGGGAGATACGCAGTATTTT
>-|TRBJ2-5|TRBV7-2|-
CASSLGGPAGSGTQYF
TGTGCCAGCAGCTTAGGGGGGCCAGCCGGGAGTGGGACCCAGTACTTC
>-|TRBJ2-5|TRBV11-1|-
CASSPAQGFNGETQYF
TGTGCCAGCAGCCCGGCACAGGGATTTAATGGAGAGACCCAGTACTTC
>TRBD1|TRBJ1-2|TRBV2|-
CASSPGGPLYGYTF
TGTGCCAGCAGTCCAGGGGGACCATTATATGGCTACACCTTC
>-|TRBJ1-1|TRBV6-5|few
CASNRDFMNTEAFF
TGTGCCAGCAACAGGGACTTTATGAACACTGAAGCTTTCTTT
>TRBD1|TRBJ1-1|TRBV7-9|-
CASTLDRGNTNTEAFF
TGTGCCAGCACCCTAGACAGGGGAAATACAAACACTGAAGCTTTCTTT